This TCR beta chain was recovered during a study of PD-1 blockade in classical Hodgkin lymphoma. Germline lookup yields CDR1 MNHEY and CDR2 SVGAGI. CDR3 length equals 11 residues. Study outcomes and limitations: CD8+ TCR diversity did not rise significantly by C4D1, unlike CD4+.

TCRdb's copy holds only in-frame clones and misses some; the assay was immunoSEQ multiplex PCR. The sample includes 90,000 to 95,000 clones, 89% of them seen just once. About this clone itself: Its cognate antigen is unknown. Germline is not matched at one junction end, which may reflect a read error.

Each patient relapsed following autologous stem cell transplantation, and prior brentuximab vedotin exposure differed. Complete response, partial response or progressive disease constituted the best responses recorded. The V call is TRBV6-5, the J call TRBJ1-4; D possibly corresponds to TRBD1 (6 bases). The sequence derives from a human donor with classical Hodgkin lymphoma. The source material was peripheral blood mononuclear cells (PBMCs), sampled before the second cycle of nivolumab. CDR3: CASRINRDINF. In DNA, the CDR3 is TGTGCCAGCAGGATAAACCGGGACATTAACTTT.